This T cell receptor beta chain came from a study of cytomegalovirus exposure and HLA in healthy donors (dated by TCRdb to 2017 to 2019). About the full investigation: According to an earlier analysis of 450 to 650 of the donors, about 179 million T cells yielded roughly 100 million unique TCR beta sequences and about 300 Gb of sequence data. Typing coverage varied by locus: roughly 620-640 donors for A, B, C, DRB1 and DQB1; approximately 500 for DQA1; approximately 610 for DPA1; fewer than 480 for DPB1. Among the roughly 370 genotyped donors, approximately 76% belonged to the genetic ancestry cluster associated with self-reported Caucasian donors. In a later analysis, previously published TCR beta repertoires from roughly 710 donors were re-analyzed and high-resolution HLA genotyping was added so that TCR occurrence patterns could be studied. A later genetic analysis took genome-wide SNP genotypes for about 55% of the 666 donors and used that subset as a discovery cohort. Class I and class II HLA loci were covered by the typing at four-digit resolution. An earlier analysis of several hundred of the donors used high-throughput TCR beta sequencing to judge whether each TCR beta V gene segment behaved as functional or pseudogenic. Every repertoire in the discovery cohort had been generated on one and the same sequencing platform. Among roughly 400 genotyped donors of the cohort, an average of around 250,000 unique TCR beta nucleotide sequences was sequenced per donor, of which 15% to 20% were non-productive. Along with the roughly 670-subject first cohort, a separate validation cohort of around 120 different subjects was used. Donor age, sex, ethnicity and CMV serostatus were collected together with the repertoire data. Because of strong linkage in the cohort, roughly 5 DR-DQ haplotypes were treated as single units for association and clustering. To predict cytomegalovirus infection status, the study brought together high-throughput TCR immunosequencing, statistical association of individual TCRs with disease status, and machine learning. The T cell repertoires of roughly 660 subjects were profiled by immunosequencing and related to cytomegalovirus serostatus. The study was designed to test whether signatures of past pathogen exposure could be identified by cataloging public T cell receptors. Roughly 300 gigabases of sequencing data and around 88 million unique TCR sequences made up an early release that covered over 550 HLA-typed donors. Rather than using new phenotypic data, the later analysis identified candidate immune exposures from TCR beta sequences and from how often those sequences occurred across donors. Points the paper makes about the study in general: The only immune exposure information available for the cohort was CMV serostatus. Some IMGT-functional V segments, including TRBV6-2 and TRBV6-3, could not be told apart with the 87-base-pair reads, so those segments were excluded. Because some donors lacked HLA typing at each locus, the association tests relied only on the typed subset. A later analysis found that HLA-associated TCR beta chains were more clonally expanded and had lower generation probabilities than equally common non-associated chains. The study gave a list of 150 to 200 TCR beta chains associated with cytomegalovirus. In this cohort, only TCR beta chains were sequenced, and detectable features were limited by the absence of alpha or paired-chain data. Linkage disequilibrium might explain the correlated functional status among segregating V segments, but an unknown experimental factor could not be excluded. Strong co-occurrence of HLA alleles, especially DR and DQ, made assigning TCR associations to individual alleles difficult. In a later genetic analysis, a missense DCLRE1C variant was associated with V-gene and J-gene trimming of TCR beta chains, and the association was replicated in an independent cohort. It was suggested by the authors that the approach could potentially be generalized to other disease states and immunological phenotypes. A later analysis reported that several top co-occurrence clusters appeared linked to parvovirus B19, influenza, CMV and Epstein-Barr virus. In vitro tests confirmed that a few of the cytomegalovirus-associated TCR beta chains recognize cytomegalovirus antigens. While some public TCRs were present in many individuals, most TCR sequences turned up only very rarely across donors. Some 16 rarely observed V segments, including chromosome 9 orphons, were excluded from the earlier analysis of several hundred of the donors because counts were too low. In a later analysis, 15,000 to 20,000 TCR beta sequences were associated with specific HLA alleles at a false discovery rate of 0.05. A further reported finding was that TCR beta sequences accurately predicted the HLA-A and HLA-B alleles for most subjects in the first cohort. The presence/absence analyses assumed that sequencing depth was roughly uniform across donors, and that assumption may not be true. Most CMV-associated TCR beta chains appeared to be HLA-restricted in a later analysis, and the HLA associations seemed to be driven largely by CMV exposure. Compared with the approximately 710-donor mean, donors in an Asian-associated ancestry cluster had fewer N-insertions in productive TCRs, according to a later genetic analysis. According to a later analysis, TCR association rates differed among HLA loci, with DRB1 alleles showing the most associated TCRs and HLA-C alleles showing the fewest. In an earlier analysis of some 550 of the donors, most TCR beta V segments were observed in productive rearrangements about 90% or about 30% of the time, broadly matching IMGT annotations. In both the original and validation cohorts, the classifier was reported to diagnose cytomegalovirus status with high specificity and sensitivity. A cluster of highly shared sequence variants was judged likely to be a technical artifact of the sequencing pipeline.

From a lookup of the germline V gene (reference sequence), CDR1 and CDR2 are LNHNV and YYDKDF. Measured from the cysteine to the phenylalanine, the CDR3 is 15 residues long. Only the CDR3 region is kept as DNA, spanning 45 bases read in frame from base 1. Trimming at the junction amounts to 1 base on V and 4 bases on J, and the germline ends lie 13 bases apart. The protocol used for the library was the immunoSEQ multiplex PCR assay. A mixture of 60 forward primers for TCR Vbeta segments and 13 reverse primers for TCR Jbeta segments was used in the multiplex PCR. The CDR3 region of rearranged TCR beta genes was amplified from genomic DNA with a multiplex PCR assay. The Illumina HiSeq System was used to sequence the amplified TCR beta libraries as 87-base-pair reads. In the original analysis: In a later analysis, tens of millions of unique TCR beta chains were counted across the approximately 640 repertoires, and roughly 10 million of these chains were shared by at least two donors. Raw reads were error-corrected and collapsed into unique sequences with a nearest-neighbor algorithm that merged closely related sequences to remove PCR and sequencing errors. Alignment of CDR3 sequences to IMGT reference sequences was used to assign V, D and J gene segments. Each retained sequence needed at least a six-nucleotide match to both a V gene segment and a J gene segment. A rearrangement was called productive if the CDR3 had no stop codons and remained in frame with V and J, and every other rearrangement was called non-productive. Following IMGT convention, CDR3 was defined as the stretch from the second conserved V-encoded cysteine up to the conserved J-encoded phenylalanine. The earlier analysis of about 640 of the donors excluded any sequence lacking an unambiguous match to a single V gene segment. An earlier analysis of a few hundred of the donors classified V segments as functional when productive rearrangements were above 56.7% and as segregating when the standard deviation between donors was above 5%. To diagnose cytomegalovirus status from the catalog of TCR beta chain sequences, a statistical classification framework was built. A later analysis assigned V and J genes by comparing TCR nucleotide sequences with IMGT/GENE-DB human TR gene sequences. Using the TCRdist pipeline, a later analysis assigned CDR3 sequences along with most-parsimonious VDJ recombination scenarios. In a later analysis, each TCR beta chain was defined by its CDR3 amino acid sequence together with its V-gene family, and reads without a unique V-gene family were excluded. To address suspected cross-contamination and a sequencing artifact, a later analysis removed 592 highly shared, low-generation-probability nucleotide sequences. In a later analysis, a clonal expansion index for each public chain was calculated from normalized within-repertoire ranks of inferred template counts. In a later analysis, generation probabilities were computed using a VDJ recombination model fitted to out-of-frame rearrangements, and the results were checked against IGoR. A later analysis scored TCR-TCR, TCR-HLA and TCR-CMV co-occurrence with hypergeometric tests, applying a repertoire-size bias correction to TCR pairs. In a later analysis, false discovery rates were estimated by permuting HLA or CMV assignments 20 times. In a later analysis, co-occurring TCRs were grouped using DBSCAN, and TCRdist sequence similarity was added for clustering within HLA-allele-positive subsets. Repertoires with fewer than 30,000 or more than 120,000 public chains were left out of co-occurrence clustering, as were a handful of repertoires with anomalous nucleotide sharing. TCRdb holds this immuneACCESS table with in-frame rearrangements only. Some clones are missing; in checked studies, unresolved V genes explain under half, and the rest has no known cause. V, J and clone size reflect that table, while D and trimming were determined from the DNA. This sample is represented by roughly 130,000 clones; over 75% of them were singletons. The ten largest clones capture 5% to 6% of the sample.

In total, 630 or so healthy bone marrow donors made up the cohort. At the time of sampling, all cohort members were nominally healthy, though unrecorded immune exposures were likely present. The donor was CMV seronegative and belonged to the group of over 300 seronegative cohort members. A peripheral blood sample was provided by each donor, and peripheral blood mononuclear cells were used for TCR beta sequencing. Genomic DNA was extracted from the blood cell samples with the Qiagen DNeasy Blood Extraction Kit. For this clone: Its antigen is still unknown. Base qualities are missing; no much larger clone stands one base away.

This sequence was found in a man aged 30 to 39 in good health and CMV-seronegative. Specimen: PBMCs. The chain links TRBV15 with TRBJ1-2, and perhaps TRBD1 as D gene, on 5 matching bases. The CDR3 has the sequence CATSRAGQEIYGYTF. The nucleotides are TGTGCCACCAGCAGAGCAGGGCAGGAGATCTATGGCTACACCTTC.